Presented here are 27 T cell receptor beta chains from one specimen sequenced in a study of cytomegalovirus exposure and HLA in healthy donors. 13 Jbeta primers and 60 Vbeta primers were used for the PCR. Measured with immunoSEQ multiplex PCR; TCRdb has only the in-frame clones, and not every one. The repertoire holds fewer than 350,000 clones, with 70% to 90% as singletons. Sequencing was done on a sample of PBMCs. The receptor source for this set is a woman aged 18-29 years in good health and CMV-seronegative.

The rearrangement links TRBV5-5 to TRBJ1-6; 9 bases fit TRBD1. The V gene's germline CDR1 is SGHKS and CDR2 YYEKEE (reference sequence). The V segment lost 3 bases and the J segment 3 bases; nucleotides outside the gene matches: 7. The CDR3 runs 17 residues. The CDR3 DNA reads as TGTGCCAGCAGCTCCACCGGGACAGGGAACTATAATTCACCCCTCCACTTT. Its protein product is CASSSTGTGNYNSPLHF.

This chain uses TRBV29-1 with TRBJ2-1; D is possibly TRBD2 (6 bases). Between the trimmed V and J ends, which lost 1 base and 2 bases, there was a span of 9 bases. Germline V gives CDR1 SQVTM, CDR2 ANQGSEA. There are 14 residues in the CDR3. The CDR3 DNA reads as TGCAGCGTTGAAGGGAGGGATGCCTACAATGAGCAGTTCTTC. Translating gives CSVEGRDAYNEQFF.

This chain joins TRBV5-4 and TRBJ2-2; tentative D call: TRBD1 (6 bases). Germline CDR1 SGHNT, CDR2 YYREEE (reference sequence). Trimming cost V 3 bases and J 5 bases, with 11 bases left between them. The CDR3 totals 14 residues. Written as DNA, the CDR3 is TGTGCCAGCAGCTCAGGGCAGGGGACCGGGGAGCTGTTTTTT. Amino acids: CASSSGQGTGELFF. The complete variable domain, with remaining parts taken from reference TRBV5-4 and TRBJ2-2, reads ETGVTQSPTHLIKTRGQQVTLRCSSQSGHNTVSWYQQALGQGPQFIFQYYREEENGRGNFPPRFSGLQFPNYSSELNVNALELDDSALYLCASSSGQGTGELFFGEGSRLTVL.

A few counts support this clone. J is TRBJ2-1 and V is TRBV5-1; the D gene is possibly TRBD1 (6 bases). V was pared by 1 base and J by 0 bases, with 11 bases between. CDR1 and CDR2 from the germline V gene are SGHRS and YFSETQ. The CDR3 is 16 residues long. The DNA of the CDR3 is TGCGCCAGCAGCTTGTTTGGACAGAGCTCCTACAATGAGCAGTTCTTC. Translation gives CASSLFGQSSYNEQFF.

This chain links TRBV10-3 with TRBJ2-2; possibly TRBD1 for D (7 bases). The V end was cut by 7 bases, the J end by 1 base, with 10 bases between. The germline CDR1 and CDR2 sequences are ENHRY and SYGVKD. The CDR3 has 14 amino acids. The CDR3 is CAITGGGNTGELFF. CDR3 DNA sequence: TGTGCCATCACAGGGGGAGGGAACACCGGGGAGCTGTTTTTT.

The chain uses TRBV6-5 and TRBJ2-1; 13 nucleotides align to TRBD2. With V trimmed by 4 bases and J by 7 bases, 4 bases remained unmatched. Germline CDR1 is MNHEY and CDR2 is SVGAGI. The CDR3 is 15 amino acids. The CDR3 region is CASSLLAGGPNEQFF. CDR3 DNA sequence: TGTGCCAGCAGTTTACTAGCGGGGGGGCCAAATGAGCAGTTCTTC.

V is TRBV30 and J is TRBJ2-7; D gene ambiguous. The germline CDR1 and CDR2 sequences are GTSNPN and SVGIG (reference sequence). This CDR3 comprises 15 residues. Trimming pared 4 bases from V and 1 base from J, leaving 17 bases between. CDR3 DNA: TGTGCCTGGAATCTCTTAGGTGAGACATCCTACGAGCAGTACTTC. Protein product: CAWNLLGETSYEQYF.

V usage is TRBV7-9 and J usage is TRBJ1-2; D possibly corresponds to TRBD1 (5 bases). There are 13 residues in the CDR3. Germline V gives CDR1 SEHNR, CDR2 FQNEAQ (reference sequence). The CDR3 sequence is CAVDRPGDYGYTF. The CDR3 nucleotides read TGTGCAGTGGACCGACCGGGGGACTATGGCTACACCTTC.

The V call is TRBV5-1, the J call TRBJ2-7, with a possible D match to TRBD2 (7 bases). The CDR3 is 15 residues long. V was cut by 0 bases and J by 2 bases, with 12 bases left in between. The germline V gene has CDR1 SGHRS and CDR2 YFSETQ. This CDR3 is CASSLEGGLTYEQYF. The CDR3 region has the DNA TGCGCCAGCAGCTTGGAGGGGGGGCTCACCTACGAGCAGTACTTC.

CDR3 nucleotide sequence: TGTGCCAGCCGGTCGGGACAGGGTTTGGGGTGGCCCCAGCATTTT. Translated: CASRSGQGLGWPQHF. The J gene is TRBJ1-5, the V gene TRBV19; 9 bases are shared with TRBD1. The CDR3 spans 15 residues. Losses at the gene ends were 9 bases for V and 9 bases for J; bases not matched to a gene: 15. Germline V lookup: CDR1 LNHDA, CDR2 SQIVND (reference sequence).

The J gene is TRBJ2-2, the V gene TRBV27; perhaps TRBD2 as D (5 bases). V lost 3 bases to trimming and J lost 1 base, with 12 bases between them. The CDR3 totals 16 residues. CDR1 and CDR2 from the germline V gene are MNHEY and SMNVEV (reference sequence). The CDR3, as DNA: TGTGCCAGCAGTTTCCGGGAACATATGAACACCGGGGAGCTGTTTTTT. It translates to CASSFREHMNTGELFF.

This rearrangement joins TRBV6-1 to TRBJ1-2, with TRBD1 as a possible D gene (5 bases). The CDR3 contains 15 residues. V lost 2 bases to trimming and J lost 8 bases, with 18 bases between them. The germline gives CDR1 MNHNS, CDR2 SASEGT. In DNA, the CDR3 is TGTGCCAGCAGTGAAATGGGGGTGGCCGGGGGAGGCTACACCTTC. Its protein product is CASSEMGVAGGGYTF.

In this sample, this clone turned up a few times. The CDR3 sequence: CASSWPDRGQVDTQYF. Written as DNA, the CDR3 is TGCGCCAGCAGCTGGCCGGACAGGGGGCAAGTAGATACGCAGTATTTT. The V and J genes are TRBV5-1 and TRBJ2-3; 11 bases align to TRBD1. The CDR3 runs 16 residues. Germline CDR1 SGHRS, CDR2 YFSETQ. Trimming cost V 3 bases and J 5 bases; bases outside gene matches: 8.

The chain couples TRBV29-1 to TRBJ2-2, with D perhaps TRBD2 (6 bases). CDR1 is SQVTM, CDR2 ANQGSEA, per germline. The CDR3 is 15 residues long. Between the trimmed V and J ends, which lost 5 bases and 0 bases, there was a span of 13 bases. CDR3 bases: TGCAGCGTTTACCCGGGACTGACGAACACCGGGGAGCTGTTTTTT. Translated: CSVYPGLTNTGELFF.

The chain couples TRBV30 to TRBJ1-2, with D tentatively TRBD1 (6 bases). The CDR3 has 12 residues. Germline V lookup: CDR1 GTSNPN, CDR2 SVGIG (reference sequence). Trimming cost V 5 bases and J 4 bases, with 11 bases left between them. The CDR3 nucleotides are TGTGCCTGGTTGGGGGGGCCCTATGGCTACACCTTC. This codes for CAWLGGPYGYTF.

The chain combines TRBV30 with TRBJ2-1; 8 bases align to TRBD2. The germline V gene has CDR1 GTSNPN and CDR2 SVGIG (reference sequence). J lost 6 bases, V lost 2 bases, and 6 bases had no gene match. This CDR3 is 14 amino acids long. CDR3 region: CAWSSGGEINEQFF. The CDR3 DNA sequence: TGTGCCTGGAGTTCCGGGGGGGAAATCAATGAGCAGTTCTTC.

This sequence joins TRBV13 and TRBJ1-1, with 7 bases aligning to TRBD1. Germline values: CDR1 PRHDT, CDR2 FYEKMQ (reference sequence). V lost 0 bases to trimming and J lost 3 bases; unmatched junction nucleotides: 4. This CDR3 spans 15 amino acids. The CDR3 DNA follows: TGTGCCAGCAGCTTAGGCAGGGGGGAAGACACTGAAGCTTTCTTT. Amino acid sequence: CASSLGRGEDTEAFF. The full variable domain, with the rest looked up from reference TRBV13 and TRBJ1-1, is AAGVIQSPRHLIKEKRETATLKCYPIPRHDTVYWYQQGPGQDPQFLISFYEKMQSDKGSIPDRFSAQQFSDYHSELNMSSLELGDSALYFCASSLGRGEDTEAFFGQGTRLTVV.

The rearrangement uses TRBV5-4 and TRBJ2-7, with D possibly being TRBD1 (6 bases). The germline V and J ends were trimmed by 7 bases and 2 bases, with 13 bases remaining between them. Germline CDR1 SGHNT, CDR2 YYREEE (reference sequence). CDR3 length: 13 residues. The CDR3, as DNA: TGTGCCAGCTCCCTGGACAGCCCCTACGAGCAGTACTTC. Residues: CASSLDSPYEQYF.

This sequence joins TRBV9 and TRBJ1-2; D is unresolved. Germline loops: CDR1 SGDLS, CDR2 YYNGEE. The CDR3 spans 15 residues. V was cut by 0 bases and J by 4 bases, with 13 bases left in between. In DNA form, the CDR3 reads TGTGCCAGCAGCGTAGCGAGCGGCGGGAGCTATGGCTACACCTTC. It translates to CASSVASGGSYGYTF.

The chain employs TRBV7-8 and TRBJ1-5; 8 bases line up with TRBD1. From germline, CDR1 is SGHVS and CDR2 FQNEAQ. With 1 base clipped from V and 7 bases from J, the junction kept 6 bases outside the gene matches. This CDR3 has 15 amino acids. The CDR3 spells CASSLGGTGGQPQHF. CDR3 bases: TGTGCCAGCAGCTTAGGAGGGACAGGAGGACAGCCCCAGCATTTT.

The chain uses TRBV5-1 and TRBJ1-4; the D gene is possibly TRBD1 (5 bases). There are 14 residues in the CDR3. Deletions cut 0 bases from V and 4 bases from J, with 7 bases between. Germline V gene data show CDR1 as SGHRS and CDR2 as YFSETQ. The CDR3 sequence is CASSLGDFNEKLFF. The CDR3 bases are TGCGCCAGCAGCTTGGGGGACTTTAATGAAAAACTGTTTTTT. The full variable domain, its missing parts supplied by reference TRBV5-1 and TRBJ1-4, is KAGVTQTPRYLIKTRGQQVTLSCSPISGHRSVSWYQQTPGQGLQFLFEYFSETQRNKGNFPGRFSGRQFSNSRSEMNVSTLELGDSALYLCASSLGDFNEKLFFGSGTQLSVL.

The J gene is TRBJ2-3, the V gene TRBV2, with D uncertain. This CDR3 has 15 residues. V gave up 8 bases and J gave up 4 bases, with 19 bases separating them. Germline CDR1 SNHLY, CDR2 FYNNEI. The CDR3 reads CASFRGLADPDTQYF. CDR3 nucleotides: TGTGCCAGCTTTAGAGGCCTTGCCGACCCAGATACGCAGTATTTT. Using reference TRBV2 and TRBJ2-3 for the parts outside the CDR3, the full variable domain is EPEVTQTPSHQVTQMGQEVILRCVPISNHLYFYWYRQILGQKVEFLVSFYNNEISEKSEIFDDQFSVERPDGSNFTLKIRSTKLEDSAMYFCASFRGLADPDTQYFGPGTRLTVL.

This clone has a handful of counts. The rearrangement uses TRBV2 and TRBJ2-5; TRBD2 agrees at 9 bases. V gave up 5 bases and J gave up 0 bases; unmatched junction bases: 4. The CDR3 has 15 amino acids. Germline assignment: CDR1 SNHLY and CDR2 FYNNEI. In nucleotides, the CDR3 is TGTGCCAGCAGTTTTAGCGGGGGTTACCAAGAGACCCAGTACTTC. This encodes CASSFSGGYQETQYF.

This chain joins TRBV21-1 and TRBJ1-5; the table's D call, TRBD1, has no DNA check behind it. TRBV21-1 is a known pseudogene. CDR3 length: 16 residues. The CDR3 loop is CASHNRTGTENQPQHF. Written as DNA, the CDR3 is TGTGCCAGCCATAATAGGACCGGGACAGAGAATCAGCCCCAGCATTTT.

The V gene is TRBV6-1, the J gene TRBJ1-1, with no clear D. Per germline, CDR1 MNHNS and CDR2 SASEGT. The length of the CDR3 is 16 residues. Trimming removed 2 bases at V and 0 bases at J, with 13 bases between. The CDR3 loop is CASSEPTLGVNTEAFF. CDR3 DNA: TGTGCCAGCAGTGAACCAACCCTGGGAGTGAACACTGAAGCTTTCTTT.

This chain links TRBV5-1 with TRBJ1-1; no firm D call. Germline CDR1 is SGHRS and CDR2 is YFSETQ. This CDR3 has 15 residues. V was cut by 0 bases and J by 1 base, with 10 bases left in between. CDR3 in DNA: TGCGCCAGCAGCTTGGATGCCAGACAGAACACTGAAGCTTTCTTT. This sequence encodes CASSLDARQNTEAFF.

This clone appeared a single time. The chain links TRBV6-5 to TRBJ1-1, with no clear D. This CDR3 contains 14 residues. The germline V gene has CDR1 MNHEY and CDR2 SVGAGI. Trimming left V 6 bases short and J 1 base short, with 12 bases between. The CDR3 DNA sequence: TGTGCCAGCAGCGATGCAACAGCGAACACTGAAGCTTTCTTT. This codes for CASSDATANTEAFF.